This T cell receptor beta chain derives from a study of T cells after yellow fever vaccination. Study-wide results and limits: Among primary-vaccination clones, most reappeared after the booster, at approximately 97% for CD4 and more than 85% for CD8. Clonotypes found in both CD4 and CD8 compartments made up a small share.

This CDR3 region has 17 residues. Trimming removed 0 bases at V and 2 bases at J, with 11 bases between. Germline CDR1 reads MNHEY; CDR2 reads SVGEGT. 5'RACE template switching produced TCR cDNA carrying a universal primer site and UMIs. Via MiXCR, TCRdb re-called the 5' RACE reads, giving one row per CDR3 protein. This table holds about 310,000 distinct CDR3 sequences, less than 4.5% found once. For this clonotype: Its antigen is as yet unknown.

The chain is built from TRBV6-2 or TRBV6-3 and TRBJ2-6; no clear D gene. The TCR comes from a man between 18 and 35 years old who received the YFV17D yellow fever vaccine. Sequenced here: PBMCs, sampled on the day of the yellow fever booster vaccination. The CDR3 loop is CASSYSNSLPGANVLTF. The CDR3 nucleotides read TGTGCCAGCAGTTACTCTAACAGCCTTCCTGGGGCCAACGTCCTGACTTTC.